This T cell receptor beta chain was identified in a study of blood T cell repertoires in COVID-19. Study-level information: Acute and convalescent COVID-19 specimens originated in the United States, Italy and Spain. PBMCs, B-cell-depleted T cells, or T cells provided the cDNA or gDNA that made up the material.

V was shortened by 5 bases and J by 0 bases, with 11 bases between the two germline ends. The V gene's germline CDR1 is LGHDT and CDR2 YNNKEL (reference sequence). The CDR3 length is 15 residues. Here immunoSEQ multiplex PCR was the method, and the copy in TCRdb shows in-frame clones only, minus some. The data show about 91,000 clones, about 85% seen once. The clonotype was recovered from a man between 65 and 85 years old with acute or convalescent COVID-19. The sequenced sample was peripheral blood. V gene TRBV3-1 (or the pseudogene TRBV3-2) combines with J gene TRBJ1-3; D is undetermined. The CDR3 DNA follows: TGTGCCAGCAGCTCGCACCCGAGCTCTGGAAACACCATATATTTT. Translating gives CASSSHPSSGNTIYF.